The present entry profiles one TCR beta chain with its context. What it binds is unknown. The sample comes from a study of vaccination effects on CD4 cells after COVID-19. CDR1 and CDR2 (germline): SGDLS, YYNGEE. The CDR3 extends over 14 amino acids. V dropped 4 bases and J dropped 1; count of bases not matched to a gene: 4. Peptide-pool stimulation followed by sequencing identified expanded antigen-specific CD4+ clonotypes in the ViraFEST assay. Subsequent to 10 days of culture, CD4+ T cells were isolated. Vaccine recipients had no previous SARS-CoV-2 infection; their nucleocapsid antibodies were negative. Culturing of a few million PBMC per well took place with approximately 10 IU/ml IL-2 and approximately 9.9 ug/ml peptides. Fresh IL-2-containing medium replaced half the medium on days 3 and 7. Sequencing used immunoSEQ multiplex PCR; TCRdb keeps in-frame clones, though not all of them. The sample lists 73,000 or so clones, about 79% seen once, with roughly a tenth in the top ten.

J is TRBJ2-5 and V is TRBV9, with 7 positions matching TRBD2. Sequenced material: CD4+ T cells from PBMCs cultured with SARS-CoV-2 spike peptides, taken before COVID-19 vaccination. The source of this sequence is a human donor who received a COVID-19 vaccine. The CDR3 DNA follows: TGTGCCAGCAGCCCGACTAGCATCCAAGAGACCCAGTACTTC. It codes for CASSPTSIQETQYF.